The 23 T cell receptor beta chains listed next were all sequenced from one sample in a study of cytomegalovirus exposure and HLA in healthy donors. Vbeta (60) and Jbeta (13) primers were used in the PCR. The repertoire was sequenced with immunoSEQ multiplex PCR; TCRdb's copy has only in-frame clones and lacks some. The table lists around 230,000 clones, around 80% of them singletons. Sequenced sample: PBMCs. Source of these receptors: a boy aged 5-17 years in good health and CMV-seronegative.

CDR3 region: CASSHQGRGTNTEAFF. The CDR3 DNA is TGTGCCAGCAGCCACCAAGGGCGCGGGACGAACACTGAAGCTTTCTTT. The chain has TRBV4-2 and TRBJ1-1, with D perhaps TRBD1 (5 bases). CDR1 is LGHNA and CDR2 is YNFKEQ in the germline V gene. Trimming removed 3 bases from V and 1 base from J, with 15 bases in between. The CDR3 runs 16 residues.

V usage is TRBV13 and J usage is TRBJ1-2; 8 nucleotides match TRBD1. This CDR3 is built from 12 residues. Looked up from germline, CDR1 is PRHDT and CDR2 is FYEKMQ (reference sequence). V lost 8 bases and J lost 6; bases outside the gene matches: 5. The CDR3 sequence: CASGQGFDGYTF. CDR3 bases: TGTGCCAGCGGACAGGGTTTTGATGGCTACACCTTC.

This chain connects TRBV7-9 to TRBJ2-1; perhaps TRBD1 as D (6 bases). Per the germline V gene, CDR1 is SEHNR and CDR2 is FQNEAQ (reference sequence). This CDR3 has 15 residues. V shed 0 bases and J shed 4 bases, with 10 bases lying between them. Here the CDR3 reads CASSLAGQGYNEQFF. The CDR3 DNA reads TGTGCCAGCAGCTTAGCAGGGCAGGGGTACAATGAGCAGTTCTTC.

The chain combines TRBV11-3 with TRBJ1-1; TRBD1 agrees at 10 bases. Germline V gene lookup returns CDR1 SGHNT and CDR2 YENEEA. Losses at the gene ends were 5 bases for V and 4 bases for J; bases not matched to a gene: 4. This CDR3 is built from 14 residues. As DNA, the CDR3 is TGTGCCAGCAGCCCGGGACAGGGGAGCACTGAAGCTTTCTTT. It codes for CASSPGQGSTEAFF.

The chain combines TRBV18 with TRBJ1-1, with D perhaps TRBD1 (5 bases). Germline V gene sequence: CDR1 KGHSH, CDR2 LQKENI. There are 13 residues in the CDR3. The V end was cut by 0 bases, the J end by 14 bases, with 16 bases between. The CDR3 nucleotides read TGTGCCAGCTCACCACCCGGCAGGGCTTACGGCTTCTTT. Amino acid sequence: CASSPPGRAYGFF.

This rearrangement joins TRBV2 to TRBJ1-3; 9 nucleotides line up with TRBD1. The V segment lost 7 bases and the J segment 0 bases; nucleotides outside the gene matches: 16. Germline assignment: CDR1 SNHLY and CDR2 FYNNEI. CDR3 size: 19 residues. The CDR3 loop reads CASIPGGTGTISSGNTIYF. In DNA form, the CDR3 reads TGTGCCAGCATACCGGGCGGGACAGGGACTATAAGCTCTGGAAACACCATATATTTT.

The chain uses TRBV30 and TRBJ2-1; D remains unclear. Trimming pared 2 bases from V and 0 bases from J, leaving 11 bases between. Germline CDR1 GTSNPN, CDR2 SVGIG (reference sequence). This CDR3 has 15 residues. CDR3 residues: CAWSKGGSSYNEQFF. In DNA form, the CDR3 reads TGTGCCTGGAGTAAAGGCGGAAGCTCCTACAATGAGCAGTTCTTC.

The J gene is TRBJ1-1, the V gene TRBV7-8; TRBD1 matches 8 bases. V was pared by 1 base and J by 0 bases, with 7 bases of the junction left unmatched. The CDR3 contains 17 residues. The germline gives CDR1 SGHVS, CDR2 FQNEAQ. The CDR3 is CASSLVPRGLMNTEAFF. CDR3 sequence (DNA): TGTGCCAGCAGCTTAGTCCCCAGGGGGCTGATGAACACTGAAGCTTTCTTT.

The V and J genes are TRBV5-4 and TRBJ1-6; a weak D match, TRBD1 (6 bases). CDR1 is SGHNT, CDR2 YYREEE, per germline (reference sequence). The V end lost 4 bases, the J end lost 6 bases, and 11 bases lay between the germline ends. This CDR3 is built from 14 residues. The CDR3 here is CASSLRDTNSPLHF. CDR3 DNA: TGTGCCAGCAGCCTCCGGGACACTAATTCACCCCTCCACTTT.

This clone turned up a few times. This chain joins TRBV10-3 and TRBJ1-1, with D possibly being TRBD1 (5 bases). This CDR3 has 15 amino acids. The V gene's germline CDR1 is ENHRY and CDR2 SYGVKD. The V end was cut by 6 bases, the J end by 2 bases, with 16 bases between. CDR3 nucleotides: TGTGCCATCAGGGAATCAGGGCCTCCAAACACTGAAGCTTTCTTT. Amino acid sequence: CAIRESGPPNTEAFF.

The chain uses TRBV29-1 and TRBJ2-3; TRBD2 matches at 8 bases. Germline CDR1 reads SQVTM; CDR2 reads ANQGSEA. The CDR3 covers 13 residues. J was trimmed by 5 bases and V by 3 bases; bases with no gene match: 4. CDR3 in DNA: TGCAGCGTTGAGGGACTAGTAGGAGATACGCAGTATTTT. It encodes CSVEGLVGDTQYF.

This rearrangement joins TRBV4-1 to TRBJ2-1; 8 nucleotides align to TRBD2. This CDR3 contains 16 residues. The trim removed 4 bases at V and 3 bases at J, leaving 8 bases unmatched. The V gene's germline CDR1 is MGHRA and CDR2 YSYEKL. The chain's CDR3 is CASSRPSSGHYNEQFF. In nucleotides, the CDR3 is TGCGCCAGCAGCCGACCCTCTAGCGGGCACTACAATGAGCAGTTCTTC.

J is TRBJ1-1 and V is TRBV29-1, with 10 positions matching TRBD1. The CDR3 loop spans 16 amino acids. V was clipped by 7 bases and J by 1 base; unmatched bases: 12. Germline V gene data show CDR1 as SQVTM and CDR2 as ANQGSEA. The CDR3 DNA reads TGCAGCGGGGGGTCCACGGGACAGGGGTCGAACACTGAAGCTTTCTTT. It encodes CSGGSTGQGSNTEAFF.

The genes are TRBV7-2 and TRBJ1-2; 10 nucleotides agree with TRBD1. CDR3 length: 16 amino acids. Germline lookup yields CDR1 SGHTA and CDR2 FQGNSA. Germline trimming cut 5 bases from V and 5 bases from J; bases unmatched to any gene: 11. The CDR3 is CASSTLSRQGAYGYTF. In DNA form, the CDR3 reads TGTGCCAGCAGCACTCTATCCAGACAGGGGGCTTATGGCTACACCTTC.

J is TRBJ2-7 and V is TRBV7-2; D possibly corresponds to TRBD1 (6 bases). The CDR3 extends over 13 amino acids. The ends were cut back, 3 bases at V and 2 bases at J, with 8 bases in the middle. Germline CDR1 reads SGHTA; CDR2 reads FQGNSA. CDR3 sequence (DNA): TGTGCCAGCAGCTTGGACAGTCCCTACGAGCAGTACTTC. Its translation: CASSLDSPYEQYF.

The chain is built from TRBV13 and TRBJ1-2, with 9 bases aligning to TRBD1. The V segment lost 7 bases and the J segment 7 bases; nucleotides outside the gene matches: 7. This CDR3 is built from 13 residues. CDR1 is PRHDT, CDR2 FYEKMQ, per germline (reference sequence). CDR3: CASNSGQGLGYTF. The CDR3 nucleotides read TGTGCCAGCAACTCTGGACAGGGGCTTGGCTACACCTTC.

The rearrangement joins TRBV7-9 to TRBJ2-3; a possible D gene is TRBD2 (6 bases). Trimming left V 6 bases short and J 2 bases short, with 15 bases between. CDR1 is SEHNR, CDR2 FQNEAQ, per germline (reference sequence). The CDR3 totals 15 residues. CDR3 sequence (DNA): TGTGCCAGCAGTTACCCGGGACTTGCCACAGATACGCAGTATTTT. It encodes CASSYPGLATDTQYF.

This rearrangement joins TRBV4-2 to TRBJ1-6; possibly TRBD1 for D (5 bases). This CDR3 comprises 16 residues. V lost 2 bases and J 5 bases, leaving 13 bases between the germline ends. Germline CDR1 is LGHNA and CDR2 is YNFKEQ. The CDR3 DNA is TGTGCCAGCAGCCAAACTCAGGGAGGGGATAATTCACCCCTCCACTTT. It is translated as CASSQTQGGDNSPLHF.

This clone was picked up one time. This chain uses TRBV6-4 with TRBJ1-2, with D possibly TRBD1 on 5 matching bases. Trimming pared 4 bases from V and 4 bases from J, leaving 19 bases between. There are 16 residues in the CDR3. Germline-derived CDR1 and CDR2 are MRHNA and SNTAGT. The CDR3 nucleotides are TGTGCCAGCAGTGTCACCCCGGGGGGAGGAGGCTATGGCTACACCTTC. Its translation: CASSVTPGGGGYGYTF.

V and J are TRBV9 and TRBJ2-5, with no clear D. The CDR3 is 14 amino acids. The germline CDR1 and CDR2 sequences are SGDLS and YYNGEE. Trimming removed 0 bases from V and 2 bases from J, with 8 bases in between. The CDR3 DNA reads as TGTGCCAGCAGCGTAGCTGGGCAGCAAGAGACCCAGTACTTC. It is translated as CASSVAGQQETQYF.

This clone was found a few times. The chain joins TRBV28 to TRBJ1-2, with D possibly matching TRBD1 (5 bases). V gave up 5 bases and J gave up 4 bases, with 11 bases separating them. The CDR3 is made up of 13 amino acids. Germline loops: CDR1 MDHEN, CDR2 SYDVKM. The CDR3 sequence: CASSPTGAYGYTF. CDR3 nucleotide sequence: TGTGCCAGCAGTCCAACAGGTGCCTATGGCTACACCTTC.

The rearrangement joins TRBV18 to TRBJ2-3; 16 positions agree with TRBD2. Per germline, CDR1 KGHSH and CDR2 LQKENI. The CDR3 totals 17 residues. The V and J ends lost 2 bases and 4 bases, in that order; junction bases with no gene match: 3. The CDR3 nucleotides read TGTGCCAGCTCACCAGACGGGACTAGCGGGAGGGCAGATACGCAGTATTTT. Encoded protein: CASSPDGTSGRADTQYF.

This clone came up a few times. The rearrangement uses TRBV5-4 and TRBJ1-3; TRBD1 aligns across 7 bases. This CDR3 is built from 16 residues. V lost 4 bases and J lost 0; bases outside the gene matches: 7. CDR1 SGHNT and CDR2 YYREEE come from the germline V gene (reference sequence). CDR3 sequence (DNA): TGTGCCAGCAGCCCGGGACAGCCCCGCTCTGGAAACACCATATATTTT. This codes for CASSPGQPRSGNTIYF. Full variable domain (rest looked up from reference TRBV5-4 and TRBJ1-3): ETGVTQSPTHLIKTRGQQVTLRCSSQSGHNTVSWYQQALGQGPQFIFQYYREEENGRGNFPPRFSGLQFPNYSSELNVNALELDDSALYLCASSPGQPRSGNTIYFGEGSWLTVV.